This T cell receptor (beta chain) comes out of a study of T cells in Graves' hyperthyroidism and ophthalmopathy. This clonotype was detected a few times. The CDR3 is made up of 19 amino acids. Germline loops: CDR1 SGHRS, CDR2 YFSETQ. V lost 2 bases to trimming and J lost 1 base; unmatched junction nucleotides: 12. Amplification targeted TCR beta CDR3 regions from RNA transcripts. An initial round of RT-PCR targeting the TCR CDR3 relied on the HTBI primer set. TCRdb reprocessed the multiplex PCR reads with MiXCR, giving one entry per CDR3 protein. The profile shows hundreds of thousands of distinct CDR3 sequences, 12% to 15% of them singletons.

The receptor was derived from a woman younger than 35 with Graves' hyperthyroidism. V and J are TRBV5-1 and TRBJ2-3; 11 nucleotides agree with TRBD1. Material for sequencing was blood. Written as DNA, the CDR3 is TGCGCCAGCAGCTTCGGACAGGGGGCCCGCTATAGTGGCACAGATACGCAGTATTTT. Translation gives CASSFGQGARYSGTDTQYF.